This T cell receptor (beta chain) was sequenced during a study of shared clonotypes between healthy human individuals. TCRdb's copy holds only in-frame clones and misses some; the assay was immunoSEQ multiplex PCR. This table has 450,000 to 500,000 clones, less than 80% appearing once. The CDR3 contains 14 residues. With 3 bases removed from V and 7 bases from J, the gap between germline ends came to 16 bases. Germline-derived CDR1 and CDR2 are SGDLS and YYNGEE. V usage is TRBV9 and J usage is TRBJ1-2; D is unresolved. This sequence originates from a woman aged 40 to 50 in good health. Some clones in this sample may be carry-over from other donors' samples. The specimen was PBMCs. Written as DNA, the CDR3 is TGTGCCAGCAGCGCCCCCCTTGGGGTTGGTGGCTACACCTTC. Protein sequence: CASSAPLGVGGYTF.